This T cell receptor beta chain derives from a study of blood T cell repertoires in COVID-19. Looking at the study overall: Specimens from acute and convalescent COVID-19 originated in the United States, Italy and Spain. Sources were T cells, B-cell-depleted T cells, or PBMCs; the material itself was cDNA or gDNA.

In the authors' methods: Nucleated cell counts were estimated from reference gene primer amplification. Here immunoSEQ multiplex PCR was the method, and the copy in TCRdb shows in-frame clones only, minus some. That table gives V, J and clone size, and the DNA gave D and trimming. The table shows 310,000 or so clones, with roughly 90% occurring only once. J lost 4 bases, V lost 4 bases, and 7 bases had no gene match. Germline V lookup: CDR1 LGHNA, CDR2 YNFKEQ. The CDR3 is 16 residues long. In this sample, this clone turned up once. The sample taken for sequencing was peripheral blood. The rearrangement joins TRBV4-2 to TRBJ2-3; 11 nucleotides match TRBD2. This TCR was sampled from a woman in her 50s who had recovered from COVID-19. The CDR3 is CASSPNLAGGPDTQYF. The CDR3 DNA reads as TGTGCCAGCAGCCCAAATCTAGCGGGAGGCCCAGATACGCAGTATTTT.